What follows are 2 T cell receptor beta chains derived from one specimen sequenced in a study of vaccination and CD4 T cells after COVID-19. No antigen has been identified for these receptors. Treatment given: roughly 11-day PBMC culture with coronavirus spike peptide pools or control peptides (ViraFEST assay). The Oncomine TCR Beta short-read assay sequenced DNA from cultured CD4+ T cells. TCRdb fed the PCR reads into MiXCR, producing one record per CDR3 protein. The sample holds some 10,000 distinct CDR3 sequences, approximately 20% seen once. The sample in question was CD4+ T cells from blood, cultured in vitro, obtained after SARS-CoV-2 vaccination. These receptors came from a human donor who had recovered from COVID-19.

This chain joins TRBV12-3 or TRBV12-4 and TRBJ1-5, with TRBD1 matching 10 bases. CDR3 length: 17 residues. Trimming removed 4 bases from V and 4 bases from J; junction bases left unmatched: 10. DNA of the CDR3: TGTGCCAGCAGTTCCCCCAGACAGGGGGCGGGTAATCAGCCCCAGCATTTT. Its translation: CASSSPRQGAGNQPQHF.

This clonotype was found a few times. The V and J genes are TRBV28 and TRBJ1-1; D remains unclear. Trimming shortened V by 11 bases and J by 5 bases, and 15 bases separated the two germline ends. From germline, CDR1 is MDHEN and CDR2 SYDVKM. The CDR3 is 12 amino acids. CDR3 coding DNA: TGTGCCGGAGGCGGGTTTAAGACTGAAGCTTTCTTT. Protein: CAGGGFKTEAFF.